The source of this TCR beta chain is a study of Ad26.COV2.S vaccination and SARS-CoV-2 variants. Study in general: Doses of Ad26.COV2.S were injected into muscle once or twice, 56 days apart. General observations from the study: Vaccine and placebo recipients had comparable breadth of non-spike TCRs. Vaccine recipients surpassed placebo recipients in spike-specific TCR breadth. Total T cell responses may have been underestimated by the TCR breadth and depth analyses.

Germline CDR1 is MDHEN and CDR2 is SYDVKM. This CDR3 comprises 11 residues. Trimming stripped 3 bases from V and 4 bases from J, with 4 bases between. The table came from immunoSEQ multiplex PCR; TCRdb's copy has only in-frame clones and leaves some out. In the table there are roughly 350,000 clones, 75% to 90% of which are singletons. Concerning this clone itself: The target antigen is unknown.

As for treatment: roughly 18 received Ad26.COV2.S at low or high dose, single or two shots; five or six received placebo; per-sample allocation not given. After the first vaccine or placebo injection, samples were drawn on day 63. Sequenced here: peripheral blood, sampled in a trial of Ad26.COV2.S vaccine versus placebo. The chain joins TRBV28 to TRBJ2-7; no definite D call. The receptor's source is a person between 18 and 65 years old who received the Ad26.COV2.S COVID-19 vaccine or a placebo. As DNA, the CDR3 is TGTGCCAGCAGTTTTAAATACGAGCAGTACTTC. Its translation is CASSFKYEQYF.